This TCR beta chain was recorded in a study of cytomegalovirus exposure and HLA in healthy donors. PCR employed 60 Vbeta and 13 Jbeta primers. Here immunoSEQ multiplex PCR was the method, and the copy in TCRdb shows in-frame clones only, minus some. Here the sample spans some 80,000 clones, around 81% being singletons. Note on this clone: As yet, its antigen is unknown.

The CDR3 contains 12 residues. The germline CDR1 and CDR2 sequences are SGHRS and YFSETQ. V lost 1 base and J lost 7, with 8 bases in between. Study-level results: In an earlier analysis, most TCR beta V segments were productive about 87% or about 30% of the time.

The J gene is TRBJ1-1, the V gene TRBV5-1; D is unclear. The material sequenced was PBMCs. The TCR comes from a man aged 18 to 29 in good health and CMV-seropositive. DNA of the CDR3: TGCGCCAGCAGCTTGAACGGGGTTGAAGCTTTCTTT. It specifies CASSLNGVEAFF.